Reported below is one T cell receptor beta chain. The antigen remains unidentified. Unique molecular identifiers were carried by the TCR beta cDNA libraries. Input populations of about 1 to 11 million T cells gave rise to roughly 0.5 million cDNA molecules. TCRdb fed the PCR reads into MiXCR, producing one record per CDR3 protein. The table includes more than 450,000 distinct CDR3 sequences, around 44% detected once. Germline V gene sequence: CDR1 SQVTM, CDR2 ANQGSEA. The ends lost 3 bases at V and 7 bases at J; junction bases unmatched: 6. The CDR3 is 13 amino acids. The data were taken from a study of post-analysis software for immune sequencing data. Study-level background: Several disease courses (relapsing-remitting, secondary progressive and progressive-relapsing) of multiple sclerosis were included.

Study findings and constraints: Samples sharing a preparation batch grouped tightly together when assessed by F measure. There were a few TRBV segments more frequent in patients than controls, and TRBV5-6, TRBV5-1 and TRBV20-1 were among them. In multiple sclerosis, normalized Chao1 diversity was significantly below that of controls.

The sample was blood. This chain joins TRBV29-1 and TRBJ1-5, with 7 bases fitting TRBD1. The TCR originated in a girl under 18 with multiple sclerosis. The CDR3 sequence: CSVDLGGGQPQHF. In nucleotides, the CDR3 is TGCAGCGTTGATTTAGGGGGCGGCCAGCCCCAGCATTTT.